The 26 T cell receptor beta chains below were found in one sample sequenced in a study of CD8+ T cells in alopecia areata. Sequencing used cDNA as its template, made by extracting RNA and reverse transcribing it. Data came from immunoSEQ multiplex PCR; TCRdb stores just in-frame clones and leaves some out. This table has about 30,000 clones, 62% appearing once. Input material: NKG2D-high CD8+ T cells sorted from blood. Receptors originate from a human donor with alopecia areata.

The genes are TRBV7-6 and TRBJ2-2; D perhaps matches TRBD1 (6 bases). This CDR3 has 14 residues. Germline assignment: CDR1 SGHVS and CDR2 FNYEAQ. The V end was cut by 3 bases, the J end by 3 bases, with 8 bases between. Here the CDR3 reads CASSFRQDTGELFF. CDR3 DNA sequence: TGTGCCAGCAGCTTTCGACAGGACACCGGGGAGCTGTTTTTT.

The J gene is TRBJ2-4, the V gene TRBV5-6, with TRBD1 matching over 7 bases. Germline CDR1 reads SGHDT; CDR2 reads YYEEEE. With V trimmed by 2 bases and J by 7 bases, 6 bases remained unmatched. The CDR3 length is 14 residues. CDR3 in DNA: TGTGCCAGCAGCTTATCAGGGGGAATGAACATTCAGTACTTC. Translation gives CASSLSGGMNIQYF.

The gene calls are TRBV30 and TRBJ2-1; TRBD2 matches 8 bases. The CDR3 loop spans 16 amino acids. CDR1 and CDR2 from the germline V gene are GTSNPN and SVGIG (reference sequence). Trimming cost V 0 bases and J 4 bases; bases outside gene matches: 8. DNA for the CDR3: TGTGCCTGGAGTGTAACGGGGGGGCCGAGTTACAATGAGCAGTTCTTC. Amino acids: CAWSVTGGPSYNEQFF.

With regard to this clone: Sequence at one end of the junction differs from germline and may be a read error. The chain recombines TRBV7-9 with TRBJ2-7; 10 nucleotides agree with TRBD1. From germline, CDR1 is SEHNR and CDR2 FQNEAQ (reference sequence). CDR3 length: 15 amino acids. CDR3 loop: CASSLTMDRGYEQHF. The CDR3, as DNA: TGTGCCAGCAGCTTAACCATGGACAGGGGGTACGAGCAGCACTTC.

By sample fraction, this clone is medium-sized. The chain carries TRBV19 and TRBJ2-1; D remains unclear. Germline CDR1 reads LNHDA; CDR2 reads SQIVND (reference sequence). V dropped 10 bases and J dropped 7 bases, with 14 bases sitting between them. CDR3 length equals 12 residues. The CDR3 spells CATQYRWNEQFF. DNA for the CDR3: TGTGCCACCCAGTATCGGTGGAATGAGCAGTTCTTC.

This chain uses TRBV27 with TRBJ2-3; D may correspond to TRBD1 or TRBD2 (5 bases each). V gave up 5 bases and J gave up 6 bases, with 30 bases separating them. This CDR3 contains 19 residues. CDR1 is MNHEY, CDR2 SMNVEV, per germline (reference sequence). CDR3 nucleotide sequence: TGTGCCAGCAGTCCCACCCTGAAGGAATTGGGGGTCGAAGGTGATACGCAGTATTTT. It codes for CASSPTLKELGVEGDTQYF.

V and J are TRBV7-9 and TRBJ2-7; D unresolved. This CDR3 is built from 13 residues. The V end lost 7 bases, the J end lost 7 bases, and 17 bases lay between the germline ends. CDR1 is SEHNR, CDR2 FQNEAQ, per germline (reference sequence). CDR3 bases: TGTGCCAGCAACCCCCTCCCGTACCAGGAGCAGTACTTC. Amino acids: CASNPLPYQEQYF.

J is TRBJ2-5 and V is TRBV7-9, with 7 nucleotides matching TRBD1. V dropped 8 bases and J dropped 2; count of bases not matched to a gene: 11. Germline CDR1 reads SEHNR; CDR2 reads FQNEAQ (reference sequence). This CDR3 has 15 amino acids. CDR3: CASGRPQGLQETQYF. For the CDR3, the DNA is TGTGCCAGCGGGAGACCACAGGGGCTACAAGAGACCCAGTACTTC. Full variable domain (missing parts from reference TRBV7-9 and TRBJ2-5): DTGVSQNPRHKITKRGQNVTFRCDPISEHNRLYWYRQTLGQGPEFLTYFQNEAQLEKSRLLSDRFSAERPKGSFSTLEIQRTEQGDSAMYLCASGRPQGLQETQYFGPGTRLLVL.

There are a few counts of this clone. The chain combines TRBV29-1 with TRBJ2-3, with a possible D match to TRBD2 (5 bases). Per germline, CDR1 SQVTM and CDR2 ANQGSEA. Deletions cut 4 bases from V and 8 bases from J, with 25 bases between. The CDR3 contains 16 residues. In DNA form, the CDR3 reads TGCAGCGTTGGAGGGCTTCCGATCCTCCCACGGGGTACGCAGTATTTT. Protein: CSVGGLPILPRGTQYF.

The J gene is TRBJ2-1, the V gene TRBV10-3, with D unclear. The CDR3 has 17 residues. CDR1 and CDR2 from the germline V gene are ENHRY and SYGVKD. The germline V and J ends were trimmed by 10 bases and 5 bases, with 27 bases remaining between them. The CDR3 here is CATSFAFGQIKNNEQFF. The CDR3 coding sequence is TGTGCCACCTCCTTTGCGTTCGGGCAGATTAAAAACAATGAGCAGTTCTTC.

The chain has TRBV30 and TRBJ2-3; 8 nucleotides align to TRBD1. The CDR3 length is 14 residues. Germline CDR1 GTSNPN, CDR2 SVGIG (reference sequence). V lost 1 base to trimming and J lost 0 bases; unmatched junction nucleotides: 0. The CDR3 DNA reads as TGTGCCTGGAGTGGGACAGGGAGCACAGATACGCAGTATTTT. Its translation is CAWSGTGSTDTQYF. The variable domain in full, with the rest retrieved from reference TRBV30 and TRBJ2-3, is SQTIHQWPATLVQPVGSPLSLECTVEGTSNPNLYWYRQAAGRGLQLLFYSVGIGQISSEVPQNLSASRPQDRQFILSSKKLLLSDSGFYLCAWSGTGSTDTQYFGPGTRLTVL.

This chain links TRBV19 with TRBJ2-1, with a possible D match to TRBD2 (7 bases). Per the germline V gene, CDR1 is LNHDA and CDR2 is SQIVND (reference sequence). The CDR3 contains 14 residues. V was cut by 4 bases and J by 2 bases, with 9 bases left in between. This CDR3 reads CASSRGGPYNEQFF. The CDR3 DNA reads TGTGCCAGTAGTAGGGGGGGGCCCTACAATGAGCAGTTCTTC. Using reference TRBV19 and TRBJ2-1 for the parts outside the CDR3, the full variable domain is DGGITQSPKYLFRKEGQNVTLSCEQNLNHDAMYWYRQDPGQGLRLIYYSQIVNDFQKGDIAEGYSVSREKKESFPLTVTSAQKNPTAFYLCASSRGGPYNEQFFGPGTRLTVL.

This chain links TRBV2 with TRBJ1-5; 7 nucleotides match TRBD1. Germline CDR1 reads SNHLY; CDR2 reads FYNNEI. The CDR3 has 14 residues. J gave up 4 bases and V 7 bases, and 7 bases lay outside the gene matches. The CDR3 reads CASTRGTANQPQHF. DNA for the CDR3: TGTGCCAGCACCCGCGGGACAGCAAATCAGCCCCAGCATTTT.

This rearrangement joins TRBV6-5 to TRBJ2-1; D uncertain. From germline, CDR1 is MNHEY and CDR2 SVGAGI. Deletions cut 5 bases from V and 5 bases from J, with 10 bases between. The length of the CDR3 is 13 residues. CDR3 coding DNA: TGTGCCAGCAGTGGCCGCTCTCACAATGAGCAGTTCTTC. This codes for CASSGRSHNEQFF.

DNA for the CDR3: TGCAGCGTTGCCCTGGCCCAGGGGGCATTTAATGAGCAGTTCTTC. Translated: CSVALAQGAFNEQFF. The chain links TRBV29-1 to TRBJ2-1, with TRBD1 identical over 8 bases. Germline CDR1 and CDR2: SQVTM and ANQGSEA. The CDR3 is 15 residues long. V was clipped by 4 bases and J by 7 bases; unmatched bases: 12.

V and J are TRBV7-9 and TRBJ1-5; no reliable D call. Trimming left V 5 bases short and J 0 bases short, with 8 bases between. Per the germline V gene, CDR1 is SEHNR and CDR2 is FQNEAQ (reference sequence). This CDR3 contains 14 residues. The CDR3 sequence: CASSEGYSNQPQHF. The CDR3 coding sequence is TGTGCCAGCAGCGAGGGATATAGCAATCAGCCCCAGCATTTT.

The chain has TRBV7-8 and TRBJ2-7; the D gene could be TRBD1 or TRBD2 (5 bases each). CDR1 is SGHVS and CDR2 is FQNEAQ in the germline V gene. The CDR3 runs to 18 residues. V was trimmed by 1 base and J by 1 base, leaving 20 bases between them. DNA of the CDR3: TGTGCCAGCAGCTTAGTCCCCGGCAGCCGAGGGGCTTCCTACGAGCAGTACTTC. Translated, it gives CASSLVPGSRGASYEQYF.

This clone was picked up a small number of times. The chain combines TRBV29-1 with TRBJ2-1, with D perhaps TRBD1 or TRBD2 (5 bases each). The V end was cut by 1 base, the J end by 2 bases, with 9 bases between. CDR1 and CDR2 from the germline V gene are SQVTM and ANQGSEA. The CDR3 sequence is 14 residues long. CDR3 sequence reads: CSVEGQGAYNEQFF. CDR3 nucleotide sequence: TGCAGCGTTGAAGGTCAGGGAGCCTACAATGAGCAGTTCTTC.

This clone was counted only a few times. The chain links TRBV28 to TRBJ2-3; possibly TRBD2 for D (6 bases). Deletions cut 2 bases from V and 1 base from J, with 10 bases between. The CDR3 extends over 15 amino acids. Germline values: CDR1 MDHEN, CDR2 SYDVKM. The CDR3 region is CASSLGGSRTDTQYF. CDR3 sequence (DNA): TGTGCCAGCAGTTTAGGGGGGAGTCGCACAGATACGCAGTATTTT. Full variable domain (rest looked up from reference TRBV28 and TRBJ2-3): DVKVTQSSRYLVKRTGEKVFLECVQDMDHENMFWYRQDPGLGLRLIYFSYDVKMKEKGDIPEGYSVSREKKERFSLILESASTNQTSMYLCASSLGGSRTDTQYFGPGTRLTVL.

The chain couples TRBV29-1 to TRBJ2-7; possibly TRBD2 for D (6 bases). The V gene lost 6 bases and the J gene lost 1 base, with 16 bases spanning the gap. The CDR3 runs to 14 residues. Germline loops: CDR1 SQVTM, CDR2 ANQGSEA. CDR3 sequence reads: CSVGGVGSSYEQYF. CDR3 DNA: TGCAGCGTCGGGGGTGTGGGATCTTCCTACGAGCAGTACTTC.

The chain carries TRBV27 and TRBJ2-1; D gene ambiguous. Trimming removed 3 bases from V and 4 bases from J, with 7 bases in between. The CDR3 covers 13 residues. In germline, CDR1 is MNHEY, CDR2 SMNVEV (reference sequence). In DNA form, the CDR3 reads TGTGCCAGCAGTTTCGAACCTTACAATGAGCAGTTCTTC. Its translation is CASSFEPYNEQFF.

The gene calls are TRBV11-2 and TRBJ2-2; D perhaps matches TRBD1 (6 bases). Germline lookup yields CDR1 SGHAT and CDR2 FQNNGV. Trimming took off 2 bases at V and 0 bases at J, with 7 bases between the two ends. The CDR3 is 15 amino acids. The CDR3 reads CASSLPGANTGELFF. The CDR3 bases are TGTGCCAGCAGCTTACCAGGGGCGAACACCGGGGAGCTGTTTTTT. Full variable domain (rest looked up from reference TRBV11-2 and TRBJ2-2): EAGVAQSPRYKIIEKRQSVAFWCNPISGHATLYWYQQILGQGPKLLIQFQNNGVVDDSQLPKDRFSAERLKGVDSTLKIQPAKLEDSAVYLCASSLPGANTGELFFGEGSRLTVL.

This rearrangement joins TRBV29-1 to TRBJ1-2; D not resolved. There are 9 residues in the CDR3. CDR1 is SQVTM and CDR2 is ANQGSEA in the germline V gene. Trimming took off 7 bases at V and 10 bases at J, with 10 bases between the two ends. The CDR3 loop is CSAPEVYTF. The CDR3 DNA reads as TGCAGCGCCCCCGAGGTCTACACCTTC.

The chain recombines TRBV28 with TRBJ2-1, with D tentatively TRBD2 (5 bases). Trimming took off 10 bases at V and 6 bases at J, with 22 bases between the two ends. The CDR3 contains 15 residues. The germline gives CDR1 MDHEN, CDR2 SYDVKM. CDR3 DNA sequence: TGTGCCACGGGAACCCCCAACGAGCCAGGCAATGAGCAGTTCTTC. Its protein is CATGTPNEPGNEQFF.

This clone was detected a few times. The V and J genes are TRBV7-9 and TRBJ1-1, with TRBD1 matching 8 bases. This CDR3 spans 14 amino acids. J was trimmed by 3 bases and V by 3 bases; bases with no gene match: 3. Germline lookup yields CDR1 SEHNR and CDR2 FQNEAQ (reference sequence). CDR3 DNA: TGTGCCAGCAGCTTGCAGGGGGCGCACACTGAAGCTTTCTTT. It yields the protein CASSLQGAHTEAFF.

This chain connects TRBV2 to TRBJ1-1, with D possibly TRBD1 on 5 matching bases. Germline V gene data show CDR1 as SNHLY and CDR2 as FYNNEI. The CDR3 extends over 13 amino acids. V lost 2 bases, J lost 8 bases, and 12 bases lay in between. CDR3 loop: CASSEIQVLEAFF. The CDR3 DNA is TGTGCCAGCAGTGAAATACAGGTCCTAGAAGCTTTCTTT.